The next 12 T cell receptor beta chains were all read from a single sample in a study of T cells in Graves' hyperthyroidism and ophthalmopathy. What was amplified from RNA transcripts were TCR beta CDR3 regions. A first-round RT-PCR of the TCR CDR3 used the HTBI primer set. TCRdb fed the multiplex PCR reads into MiXCR, producing one record per CDR3 protein. The sample holds approximately 400,000 distinct CDR3 sequences, approximately 25% seen once. Sequenced sample: blood. Receptors were obtained from a middle-aged man with Graves' hyperthyroidism.

The genes are TRBV5-1 and TRBJ2-7, with D tentatively TRBD2 (6 bases). In germline, CDR1 is SGHRS, CDR2 YFSETQ. Trimming left V 4 bases short and J 1 base short, with 18 bases between. The CDR3 has 16 residues. The CDR3, as DNA: TGCGCCAGCAGCGTGGCGGGCGGGATACGATCCTACGAGCAGTACTTC. This sequence encodes CASSVAGGIRSYEQYF.

The chain links TRBV7-2 to TRBJ2-1, with D possibly being TRBD2 (6 bases). With 6 bases removed from V and 13 bases from J, the gap between germline ends came to 19 bases. Germline assignment: CDR1 SGHTA and CDR2 FQGNSA. This CDR3 region has 13 residues. CDR3 loop: CASSSKGTVSQFF. The CDR3 coding sequence is TGTGCCAGCAGTTCGAAAGGGACTGTTTCTCAGTTCTTC.

CDR3 bases: TGTGCCAGCAGGGCCACCGGGACATCGAATGAAAAACTGTTTTTT. Residues: CASRATGTSNEKLFF. The rearrangement joins TRBV28 to TRBJ1-4, with D maybe TRBD1 (6 bases). V was cut by 6 bases and J by 5 bases, with 16 bases left in between. The CDR3 extends over 15 amino acids. Germline V gives CDR1 MDHEN, CDR2 SYDVKM.

This clonotype was picked up many times. The chain carries TRBV2 and TRBJ2-1, with 8 nucleotides matching TRBD1. J lost 6 bases, V lost 3 bases, and 1 base had no gene match. This CDR3 is 13 amino acids long. Looked up from germline, CDR1 is SNHLY and CDR2 is FYNNEI. In DNA form, the CDR3 reads TGTGCCAGCAGTGAGGACAGGGTCAATGAGCAGTTCTTC. Its translation: CASSEDRVNEQFF.

Only a few counts were recorded for this clonotype. The chain has TRBV3-1 and TRBJ2-7, with D hard to call. The V gene lost 3 bases and the J gene lost 2 bases, with 11 bases spanning the gap. CDR3 length equals 14 residues. The V gene's germline CDR1 is LGHDT and CDR2 YNNKEL (reference sequence). In DNA, the CDR3 is TGTGCCAGCAGCCAGACGCCCCTAACCTACGAGCAGTACTTC. Encoded protein: CASSQTPLTYEQYF.

This chain uses TRBV14 with TRBJ2-7, with TRBD1 identical over 7 bases. Per the germline V gene, CDR1 is SGHDN and CDR2 is FVKESK. The CDR3 extends over 14 amino acids. V shed 3 bases, J shed 5 bases, and the junction held 7 bases outside the gene matches. The CDR3: CASSHGQVGDEQYF. CDR3 nucleotides: TGTGCCAGCAGCCATGGACAGGTCGGCGACGAGCAGTACTTC.

The gene calls are TRBV28 and TRBJ1-5; perhaps TRBD1 as D (5 bases). CDR3 length: 15 residues. Trimming stripped 5 bases from V and 4 bases from J, with 15 bases between. Germline CDR1 reads MDHEN; CDR2 reads SYDVKM. This CDR3 reads CASSPRPGRNQPQHF. The CDR3 nucleotides read TGTGCCAGCAGTCCGCGCCCGGGGCGAAATCAGCCCCAGCATTTT.

The chain combines TRBV12-3 or TRBV12-4 with TRBJ2-2; D uncertain. The V end lost 6 bases, the J end lost 5 bases, and 7 bases lay between the germline ends. The CDR3 is 12 residues long. CDR3 in DNA: TGTGCCAGCAGGGGTCGAACCGGGGAGCTGTTTTTT. This codes for CASRGRTGELFF.

The chain links TRBV28 to TRBJ2-2; D unclear. V lost 5 bases, J lost 3 bases, and 4 bases lay in between. The CDR3 runs 12 residues. CDR1 is MDHEN, CDR2 SYDVKM, per germline. CDR3 in DNA: TGTGCCAGCAGTGTCGACACCGGGGAGCTGTTTTTT. Protein sequence: CASSVDTGELFF.

Worth noting for this clonotype: Being one base from a much bigger clone, this may be a read error. The chain couples TRBV20-1 to TRBJ2-7, with D perhaps assigned TRBD1 or TRBD2 (6 bases each). CDR3 size: 15 residues. Germline V lookup: CDR1 DFQATT, CDR2 SNEGSKA (reference sequence). CDR3 sequence reads: CSTRDSSSQGGEQYF. The CDR3 DNA reads TGCAGTACTAGAGATTCCTCCAGCCAAGGGGGGGAGCAGTACTTC.

This clonotype was detected ten times or more. V is TRBV10-1 and J is TRBJ2-1; 12 bases are shared with TRBD1. Germline lookup yields CDR1 WNHNN and CDR2 SYGVQD (reference sequence). The CDR3 length is 15 residues. The V segment lost 5 bases and the J segment 7 bases; nucleotides outside the gene matches: 6. Written as DNA, the CDR3 is TGCGCCAGCAGTCTCGGGACAGGGGGCTTTAATGAGCAGTTCTTC. It codes for CASSLGTGGFNEQFF.

CDR3 in amino acids: CASSPSIAGGPLRGQYF. DNA of the CDR3: TGTGCCAGCAGCCCGTCCATAGCGGGAGGCCCCCTCAGAGGGCAGTACTTC. V is TRBV3-1 and J is TRBJ2-7; 10 bases align to TRBD2. The CDR3 runs to 17 residues. V shed 4 bases, J shed 9 bases, and the junction held 18 bases outside the gene matches. Germline V gene data show CDR1 as LGHDT and CDR2 as YNNKEL (reference sequence).